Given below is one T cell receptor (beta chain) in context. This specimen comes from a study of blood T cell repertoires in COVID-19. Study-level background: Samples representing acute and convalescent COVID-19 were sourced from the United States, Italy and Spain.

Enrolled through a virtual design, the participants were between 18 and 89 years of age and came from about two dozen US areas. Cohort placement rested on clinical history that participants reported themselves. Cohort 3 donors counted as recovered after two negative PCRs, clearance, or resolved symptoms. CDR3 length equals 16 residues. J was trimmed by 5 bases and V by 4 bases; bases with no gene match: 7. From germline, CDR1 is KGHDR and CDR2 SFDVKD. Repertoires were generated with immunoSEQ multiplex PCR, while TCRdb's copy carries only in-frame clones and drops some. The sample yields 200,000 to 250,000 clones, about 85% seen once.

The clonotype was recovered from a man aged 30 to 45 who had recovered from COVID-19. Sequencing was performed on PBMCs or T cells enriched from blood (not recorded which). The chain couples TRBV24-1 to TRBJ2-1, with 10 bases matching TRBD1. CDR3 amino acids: CATSDSGQGKDNEQFF. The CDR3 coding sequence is TGTGCCACCAGTGACTCGGGACAGGGGAAGGACAATGAGCAGTTCTTC.